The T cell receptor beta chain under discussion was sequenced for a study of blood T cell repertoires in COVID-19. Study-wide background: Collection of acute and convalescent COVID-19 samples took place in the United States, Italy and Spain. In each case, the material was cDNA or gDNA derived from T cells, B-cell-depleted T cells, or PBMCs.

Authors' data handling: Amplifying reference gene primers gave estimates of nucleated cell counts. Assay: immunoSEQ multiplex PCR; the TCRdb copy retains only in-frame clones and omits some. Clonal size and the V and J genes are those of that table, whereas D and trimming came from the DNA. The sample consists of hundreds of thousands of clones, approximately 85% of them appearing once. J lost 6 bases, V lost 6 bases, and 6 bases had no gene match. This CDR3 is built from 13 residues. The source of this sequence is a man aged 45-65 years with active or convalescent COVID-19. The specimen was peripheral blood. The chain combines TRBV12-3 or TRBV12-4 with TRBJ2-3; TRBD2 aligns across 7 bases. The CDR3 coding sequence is TGTGCCAGCAGCCAGCGGGGTACCGATACGCAGTATTTT. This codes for CASSQRGTDTQYF.